One T cell receptor (beta chain) is described in this entry. This specimen belongs to a study of T cell responses to AZD1222 COVID-19 vaccine. The method was immunoSEQ multiplex PCR; TCRdb's version includes in-frame clones alone and lacks a portion of them. The sample yields about 120,000 clones, over 75% seen once. CDR3 length: 14 residues. V was pared by 5 bases and J by 2 bases, with 13 bases between. CDR1 is MNHEY and CDR2 is SMNVEV in the germline V gene (reference sequence). This sequence originates from an adult who received the MenACWY meningococcal vaccine as a control. The chain combines TRBV27 with TRBJ2-7; tentatively, D is TRBD1 (6 bases). The starting material was peripheral blood, obtained 28 days after the second dose of the MenACWY control vaccine. The CDR3 DNA reads TGTGCCAGCAGTCGCCCAGACAGGCCCTACGAGCAGTACTTC. It yields the protein CASSRPDRPYEQYF.